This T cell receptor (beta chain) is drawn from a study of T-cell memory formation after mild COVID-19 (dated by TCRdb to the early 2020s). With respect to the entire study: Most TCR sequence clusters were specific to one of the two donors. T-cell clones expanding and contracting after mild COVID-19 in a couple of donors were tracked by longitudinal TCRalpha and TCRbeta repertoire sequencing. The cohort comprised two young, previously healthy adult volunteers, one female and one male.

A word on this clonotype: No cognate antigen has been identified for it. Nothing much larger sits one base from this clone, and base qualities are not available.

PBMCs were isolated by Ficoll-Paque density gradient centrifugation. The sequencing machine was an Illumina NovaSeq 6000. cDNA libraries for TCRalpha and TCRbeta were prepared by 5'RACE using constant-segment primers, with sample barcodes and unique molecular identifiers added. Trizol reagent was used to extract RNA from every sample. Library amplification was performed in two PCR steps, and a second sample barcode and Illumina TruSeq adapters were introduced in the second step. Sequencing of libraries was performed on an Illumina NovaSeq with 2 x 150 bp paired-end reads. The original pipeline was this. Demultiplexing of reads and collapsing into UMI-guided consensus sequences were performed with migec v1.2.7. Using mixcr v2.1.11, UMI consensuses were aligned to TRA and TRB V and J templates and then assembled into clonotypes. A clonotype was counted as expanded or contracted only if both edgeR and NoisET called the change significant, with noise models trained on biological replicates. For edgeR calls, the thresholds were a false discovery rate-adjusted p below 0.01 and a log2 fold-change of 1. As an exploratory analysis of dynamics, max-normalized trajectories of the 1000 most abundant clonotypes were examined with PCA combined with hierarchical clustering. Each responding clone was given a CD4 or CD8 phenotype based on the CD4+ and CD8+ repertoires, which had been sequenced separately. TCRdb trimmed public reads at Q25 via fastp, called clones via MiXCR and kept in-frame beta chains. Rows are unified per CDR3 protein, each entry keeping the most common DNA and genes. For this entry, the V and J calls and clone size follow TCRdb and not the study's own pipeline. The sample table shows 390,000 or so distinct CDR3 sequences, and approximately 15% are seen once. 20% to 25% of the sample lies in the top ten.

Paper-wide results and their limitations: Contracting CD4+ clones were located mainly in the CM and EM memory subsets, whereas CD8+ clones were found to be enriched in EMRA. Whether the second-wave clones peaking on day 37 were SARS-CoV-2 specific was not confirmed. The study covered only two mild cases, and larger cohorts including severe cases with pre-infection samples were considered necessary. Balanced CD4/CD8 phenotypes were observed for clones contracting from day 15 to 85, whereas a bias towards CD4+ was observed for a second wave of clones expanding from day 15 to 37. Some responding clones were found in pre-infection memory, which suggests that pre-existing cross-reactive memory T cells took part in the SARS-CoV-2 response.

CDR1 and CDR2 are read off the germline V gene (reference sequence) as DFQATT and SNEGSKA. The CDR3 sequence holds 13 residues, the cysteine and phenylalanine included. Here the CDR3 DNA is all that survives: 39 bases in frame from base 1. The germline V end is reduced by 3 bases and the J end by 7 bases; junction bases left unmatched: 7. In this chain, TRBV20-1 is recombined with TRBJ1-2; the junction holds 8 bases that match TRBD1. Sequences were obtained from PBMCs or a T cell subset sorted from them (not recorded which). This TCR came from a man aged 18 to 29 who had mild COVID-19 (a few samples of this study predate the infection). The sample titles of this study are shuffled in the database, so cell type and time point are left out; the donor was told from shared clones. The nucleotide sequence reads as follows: TGCAGTGCTAGGGACAGGGAAGAGGGTGGCTACACCTTC. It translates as CSARDREEGGYTF.